Following are 26 T cell receptor beta chains from one sample sequenced in a study of shared clonotypes between healthy human individuals (dated by TCRdb to the early 2020s). Receptors were amplified or captured by the immunoSEQ multiplex PCR assay. The immuneACCESS repertoire file appears here via TCRdb, limited to in-frame rearrangements. These files lack a portion of the clones; in checked studies, under half of the deficit traces to unresolved V genes, and the cause of the others is not known. This sample lists a few hundred thousand clones; more than 95% were detected once. Of the sample, about 0.057% is held by the ten largest clones. Sequenced sample: naive CD4+ T cells sorted from blood. Per the publication, the cell subset or site label means: CD45RA+ positively selected. The receptor set was obtained from a woman in her thirties in good health.

The rearrangement joins TRBV28 to TRBJ2-7; TRBD2 matches 8 bases. With 5 bases clipped from V and 5 bases from J, the junction kept 11 bases outside the gene matches. Germline values: CDR1 MDHEN, CDR2 SYDVKM. The CDR3 extends over 15 amino acids. The CDR3 region has the DNA TGTGCCAGCAGTCCCGGGGGAGCGGGAGACGACGAGCAGTACTTC. Its protein is CASSPGGAGDDEQYF.

The chain uses TRBV6-6 and TRBJ2-2, with TRBD2 identical over 7 bases. This CDR3 is built from 16 residues. CDR1 is MNHNY and CDR2 is SVGAGI in the germline V gene (reference sequence). The V segment lost 2 bases and the J segment 4 bases; nucleotides outside the gene matches: 7. The DNA of the CDR3 is TGTGCCAGCAGTTACGGGGGAGGGAGGGGCACCGGGGAGCTGTTTTTT. Amino acid sequence: CASSYGGGRGTGELFF.

The CDR3 here is CASSRDRRLQSSYGYTF. The CDR3 DNA follows: TGTGCCAGCAGTCGAGACCGACGGCTTCAATCCTCCTATGGCTACACCTTC. V is TRBV27 and J is TRBJ1-2; D is ambiguous. V lost 5 bases, J lost 4 bases, and 23 bases lay in between. CDR1 MNHEY and CDR2 SMNVEV come from the germline V gene (reference sequence). The CDR3 sequence is 17 residues long.

This chain links TRBV5-1 with TRBJ2-1; 9 nucleotides match TRBD1. The V segment lost 4 bases and the J segment 6 bases; nucleotides outside the gene matches: 2. The germline gives CDR1 SGHRS, CDR2 YFSETQ. The CDR3 sequence is 13 residues long. CDR3 region: CASSQGQGNEQFF. The CDR3 coding sequence is TGCGCCAGCAGCCAGGGACAGGGCAATGAGCAGTTCTTC.

The J gene is TRBJ2-7, the V gene TRBV29-1; 7 bases match TRBD1. The junction had 16 bases not matched to a gene; V was cut back by 7 bases and J by 4 bases. Germline V gene sequence: CDR1 SQVTM, CDR2 ANQGSEA. This CDR3 contains 15 residues. The CDR3 loop is CSAERGRAGKYEQYF. The CDR3 DNA reads as TGCAGCGCTGAGAGGGGGCGGGCAGGCAAATACGAGCAGTACTTC.

This chain joins TRBV6-1 and TRBJ2-6, with unresolved D. V was cut by 4 bases and J by 1 base, with 5 bases left in between. Germline V lookup: CDR1 MNHNS, CDR2 SASEGT. CDR3 length: 14 residues. CDR3 bases: TGTGCCAGCAGTGGCAGTTCTGGGGCCAACGTCCTGACTTTC. Its translation: CASSGSSGANVLTF.

The rearrangement joins TRBV2 to TRBJ1-4, with 9 bases matching TRBD1. The CDR3 has 14 amino acids. The germline V gene encodes CDR1 SNHLY and CDR2 FYNNEI. The V segment lost 7 bases and the J segment 5 bases; nucleotides outside the gene matches: 5. The CDR3 region has the DNA TGTGCCAGCAAACCGGGACAGGGCAATGAAAAACTGTTTTTT. This sequence encodes CASKPGQGNEKLFF.

V is TRBV14 and J is TRBJ2-1; weak D call: TRBD1 (5 bases). CDR3 length: 15 residues. The germline gives CDR1 SGHDN, CDR2 FVKESK. Between the trimmed V and J ends, which lost 1 base and 9 bases, there was a span of 16 bases. The CDR3: CASSQVGATTGEQFF. As DNA, the CDR3 is TGTGCCAGCAGCCAAGTTGGGGCAACTACTGGTGAGCAGTTCTTC.

V gene TRBV6-1 combines with J gene TRBJ1-2; no clear D gene. Germline assignment: CDR1 MNHNS and CDR2 SASEGT. Trimming took 0 bases from V and 4 from J, leaving 12 bases between them. The length of the CDR3 is 15 residues. The CDR3 here is CASSEAVPTSYGYTF. In DNA form, the CDR3 reads TGTGCCAGCAGTGAAGCGGTTCCCACTAGCTATGGCTACACCTTC.

The chain joins TRBV6-1 to TRBJ2-3; D not certain. V was pared by 6 bases and J by 6 bases, with 13 bases between. CDR1 MNHNS and CDR2 SASEGT come from the germline V gene. The CDR3 runs 13 residues. DNA of the CDR3: TGTGCCAGCAGGGCGCACAGAATGGATACGCAGTATTTT. Amino acids: CASRAHRMDTQYF.

This chain joins TRBV9 and TRBJ1-1, with no clear D. V dropped 3 bases and J dropped 4 bases, with 10 bases sitting between them. The CDR3 is made up of 13 amino acids. Per the germline V gene, CDR1 is SGDLS and CDR2 is YYNGEE. CDR3 region: CASSAGGSTEAFF. The CDR3 DNA reads as TGTGCCAGCAGCGCGGGAGGGAGCACTGAAGCTTTCTTT.

The chain uses TRBV6-1 and TRBJ1-5; TRBD1 matches 7 bases. Germline CDR1 is MNHNS and CDR2 is SASEGT. J lost 3 bases, V lost 6 bases, and 8 bases had no gene match. This CDR3 is built from 15 residues. Here the CDR3 DNA reads TGTGCCAGCAGGGGGTCCGGACAGGTCAATCAGCCCCAGCATTTT. It specifies CASRGSGQVNQPQHF.

The chain is built from TRBV29-1 and TRBJ1-1; unclear D gene. Per germline, CDR1 SQVTM and CDR2 ANQGSEA. Trimming cost V 2 bases and J 0 bases, with 13 bases left between them. This CDR3 has 15 amino acids. The DNA of the CDR3 is TGCAGCGTTGAATTTAGGAAGGTTATGAACACTGAAGCTTTCTTT. Residues: CSVEFRKVMNTEAFF.

This chain links TRBV9 with TRBJ2-1, with 11 bases matching TRBD2. Germline V gene sequence: CDR1 SGDLS, CDR2 YYNGEE. The CDR3 is 17 amino acids. Trimming took 0 bases from V and 0 from J; bases not matched to a gene: 2. The CDR3 sequence: CASSVGLAGSSYNEQFF. CDR3 DNA sequence: TGTGCCAGCAGCGTAGGACTAGCGGGAAGCTCCTACAATGAGCAGTTCTTC.

Comment on this clone: Other DNA variants within this sample encode the same CDR3. V gene TRBV5-1 combines with J gene TRBJ2-1, with D maybe TRBD2 (5 bases). The germline CDR1 and CDR2 sequences are SGHRS and YFSETQ. This CDR3 contains 16 residues. The V end lost 0 bases, the J end lost 0 bases, and 10 bases lay between the germline ends. The CDR3 nucleotides read TGCGCCAGCAGCTTGGCCCCGGGGTCCTCCTACAATGAGCAGTTCTTC. It is translated as CASSLAPGSSYNEQFF.

This clone was found a few times. The V gene is TRBV28, the J gene TRBJ1-5; D unclear. V lost 5 bases and J 3 bases, leaving 14 bases between the germline ends. Germline CDR1 reads MDHEN; CDR2 reads SYDVKM. The CDR3 consists of 15 residues. The CDR3 DNA is TGTGCCAGCAGTGGAGAGTACAATCCCAATCAGCCCCAGCATTTT. Amino acid sequence: CASSGEYNPNQPQHF.

The gene calls are TRBV7-9 and TRBJ2-6, with 7 nucleotides matching TRBD1. In germline, CDR1 is SEHNR, CDR2 FQNEAQ (reference sequence). The CDR3 is 17 residues long. V trimming: 1 base; J trimming: 0 bases; junction bases outside the gene matches: 3. The CDR3 DNA reads TGTGCCAGCAGCTTAGGACAGGGAGTCTCTGGGGCCAACGTCCTGACTTTC. Its translation: CASSLGQGVSGANVLTF.

The V and J genes are TRBV6-5 and TRBJ1-1; the D gene is possibly TRBD1 (5 bases). This CDR3 has 15 amino acids. Per germline, CDR1 MNHEY and CDR2 SVGAGI. V was pared by 6 bases and J by 3 bases, with 17 bases between. This chain's CDR3 is CASRSLQGWDTEAFF. As DNA, the CDR3 is TGTGCCAGCAGGTCGCTCCAGGGATGGGACACTGAAGCTTTCTTT.

The rearrangement links TRBV19 to TRBJ1-2, with 9 bases lining up with TRBD1. The length of the CDR3 is 13 residues. Germline V gene data show CDR1 as LNHDA and CDR2 as SQIVND (reference sequence). The J segment lost 7 bases and the V segment lost 6 bases, leaving 6 bases of the junction unmatched. The CDR3 bases are TGTGCCAGTAGGTCACAGGGGGCTGGTGGCTACACCTTC. It specifies CASRSQGAGGYTF.

V usage is TRBV30 and J usage is TRBJ2-1, with TRBD2 matching 10 bases. The CDR3 consists of 13 residues. In germline, CDR1 is GTSNPN, CDR2 SVGIG (reference sequence). Losses at the gene ends were 4 bases for V and 7 bases for J; bases not matched to a gene: 4. CDR3 protein: CAWNGLAVNEQFF. CDR3 DNA sequence: TGTGCCTGGAATGGACTAGCGGTTAATGAGCAGTTCTTC. Full variable domain (outside the CDR3, taken from reference TRBV30 and TRBJ2-1): SQTIHQWPATLVQPVGSPLSLECTVEGTSNPNLYWYRQAAGRGLQLLFYSVGIGQISSEVPQNLSASRPQDRQFILSSKKLLLSDSGFYLCAWNGLAVNEQFFGPGTRLTVL.

J is TRBJ1-1 and V is TRBV28; unclear D gene. Trimming shortened V by 6 bases and J by 4 bases, and 18 bases separated the two germline ends. Germline CDR1 MDHEN, CDR2 SYDVKM. The CDR3 totals 15 residues. Written as DNA, the CDR3 is TGTGCCAGCAGGACCAGAGGCCCACGGGGCACTGAAGCTTTCTTT. Translating it yields CASRTRGPRGTEAFF.

This rearrangement joins TRBV5-1 to TRBJ1-1; 8 bases line up with TRBD1. The CDR3 has 16 residues. Germline values: CDR1 SGHRS, CDR2 YFSETQ. Trimming took 0 bases from V and 5 from J; bases not matched to a gene: 9. CDR3 bases: TGCGCCAGCAGCTTGGAACAGGGGGAATTGTGGACTGAAGCTTTCTTT. Amino acid sequence: CASSLEQGELWTEAFF.

The V call is TRBV15, the J call TRBJ2-7; either TRBD1 or TRBD2 may fit D (5 bases each). V shed 1 base and J shed 5 bases, with 9 bases lying between them. CDR1 is LNHNV, CDR2 YYDKDF, per germline (reference sequence). This CDR3 is 13 amino acids long. The CDR3 here is CATSRVRGNEQYF. The CDR3 bases are TGTGCCACCAGCAGAGTTCGGGGCAACGAGCAGTACTTC. Filled out from reference TRBV15 and TRBJ2-7, the complete variable domain reads DAMVIQNPRYQVTQFGKPVTLSCSQTLNHNVMYWYQQKSSQAPKLLFHYYDKDFNNEADTPDNFQSRRPNTSFCFLDIRSPGLGDTAMYLCATSRVRGNEQYFGPGTRLTVT.

V and J are TRBV30 and TRBJ2-5; TRBD1 matches 9 bases. CDR1 and CDR2 (germline): GTSNPN, SVGIG (reference sequence). The CDR3 totals 14 residues. V was pared by 3 bases and J by 5 bases, with 7 bases of the junction left unmatched. The CDR3 reads CAWRDRGSIETQYF. CDR3 nucleotides: TGTGCCTGGAGAGACAGGGGGTCAATCGAGACCCAGTACTTC.

V usage is TRBV15 and J usage is TRBJ1-4; no clear D gene. The ends were cut back, 3 bases at V and 7 bases at J, with 15 bases in the middle. Germline loops: CDR1 LNHNV, CDR2 YYDKDF (reference sequence). The CDR3 runs to 15 residues. The CDR3 here is CATSSSRRVGEKLFF. DNA for the CDR3: TGTGCCACCAGCAGTTCGAGAAGAGTAGGTGAAAAACTGTTTTTT.

The V call is TRBV28, the J call TRBJ1-2, with 8 bases aligning to TRBD1. The germline CDR1 and CDR2 sequences are MDHEN and SYDVKM. V was pared by 1 base and J by 4 bases, with 11 bases of the junction left unmatched. There are 17 residues in the CDR3. CDR3 residues: CASSLSYRQGALYGYTF. Written as DNA, the CDR3 is TGTGCCAGCAGTTTATCTTATCGGCAGGGGGCGCTCTATGGCTACACCTTC.